This T cell receptor beta chain was identified during a study of blood T cell repertoires in COVID-19. At the level of the study: The study drew acute and convalescent COVID-19 samples from the United States, Italy and Spain. From T cells, B-cell-depleted T cells, or PBMCs came the material, which was cDNA or gDNA.

The CDR3 extends over 16 amino acids. The V gene's germline CDR1 is SGHAT and CDR2 FQNNGV. Trimming at V came to 1 base and at J to 6 bases, leaving 8 bases not matched to a gene. In the authors' workflow: Scientists estimated how many nucleated cells there were by amplifying reference gene primers. Sequencing used immunoSEQ multiplex PCR; TCRdb keeps in-frame clones, though not all of them. The DNA was the basis for D and trimming; V, J and clone size are from that table. Of about 290,000 clones in the sample, roughly nine tenths were seen once. Patients in Seattle were enrolled during active infection, then followed longitudinally.

The gene calls are TRBV11-2 and TRBJ2-1; 8 nucleotides agree with TRBD1. The source material was peripheral blood. This sequence originates from a woman in her thirties with COVID-19, enrolled during active disease. DNA of the CDR3: TGTGCCAGCAGCTTAGGTGGACAGGGAGTTCTCAATGAGCAGTTCTTC. Translated, it gives CASSLGGQGVLNEQFF.